The clone carrying this T cell receptor beta chain was observed a single time. The source of the sample is a study of PD-1 and CTLA-4 blockade in melanoma. TCRdb's copy holds only in-frame clones and misses some; the assay was immunoSEQ multiplex PCR. This table has 23,000 or so clones, about 91% appearing once. This CDR3 has 15 amino acids. Per germline, CDR1 ENHRY and CDR2 SYGVKD. J gave up 11 bases and V 3 bases, and 11 bases lay outside the gene matches. The sequence was obtained from a human donor with melanoma. The sequenced sample was CD8+ T cells from peripheral blood, obtained before anti-PD-1 treatment. The V call is TRBV10-3, the J call TRBJ2-1, with TRBD1 matching over 9 bases. CDR3: CAISEGGTGRDQQFF. The CDR3 DNA is TGTGCCATCAGTGAAGGAGGGACAGGGAGGGATCAGCAGTTCTTC.